The 25 T cell receptor beta chains in this list originate from one sample, sequenced in a study of blood T cell repertoires in COVID-19. Generated by immunoSEQ multiplex PCR, the TCRdb table keeps only in-frame clones and is missing some. The profile shows around 150,000 clones, 65% to 90% of them singletons. Sequences were obtained from peripheral blood. The receptors originated from a man between 60 and 75 years old with acute or convalescent COVID-19.

V usage is TRBV28 and J usage is TRBJ1-1, with unresolved D. CDR1 is MDHEN, CDR2 SYDVKM, per germline. CDR3 length: 15 residues. The CDR3 region is CASTAGSVSNTEAFF. The CDR3 DNA sequence: TGTGCTTCGACGGCAGGCTCAGTTTCGAACACTGAAGCTTTCTTT.

The chain carries TRBV7-3 and TRBJ2-7, with TRBD2 identical over 11 bases. V trimming: 5 bases; J trimming: 5 bases; junction bases outside the gene matches: 5. The germline V gene encodes CDR1 SGHTA and CDR2 FQGTGA. The CDR3 is 14 residues long. CDR3 DNA: TGTGCCAGCAGCCTGGGGACTAGCGGAGACGAGCAGTACTTC. It encodes CASSLGTSGDEQYF.

The chain couples TRBV5-1 to TRBJ1-1; D may be TRBD1 (5 bases). Germline values: CDR1 SGHRS, CDR2 YFSETQ. The CDR3 consists of 18 residues. Trimming cost V 0 bases and J 1 base, with 19 bases left between them. CDR3 DNA: TGCGCCAGCAGCTTGGCCGGTCCAGGGTCATACGAGAACACTGAAGCTTTCTTT. It yields the protein CASSLAGPGSYENTEAFF.

This clone was detected once. The chain joins TRBV27 to TRBJ2-1, with TRBD2 matching over 8 bases. CDR1 is MNHEY, CDR2 SMNVEV, per germline (reference sequence). V was pared by 2 bases and J by 10 bases, with 10 bases of the junction left unmatched. There are 15 residues in the CDR3. CDR3 protein: CASSLTLAGKSEQFF. In DNA form, the CDR3 reads TGTGCCAGCAGTTTAACGTTAGCGGGAAAATCGGAGCAGTTCTTC.

The chain has TRBV19 and TRBJ2-1, with TRBD2 matching 9 bases. V was clipped by 4 bases and J by 2 bases; unmatched bases: 9. This CDR3 is built from 17 residues. The germline V gene has CDR1 LNHDA and CDR2 SQIVND (reference sequence). CDR3 DNA sequence: TGTGCCAGTAGTAGATTTCCCTCTAGCGGGACCTACAATGAGCAGTTCTTC. Its protein is CASSRFPSSGTYNEQFF.

The CDR3 loop is CASSRNRGDPLNYGYTF. The CDR3 DNA reads as TGTGCCAGCAGCCGAAACAGGGGCGACCCACTTAACTATGGCTACACCTTC. The genes are TRBV14 and TRBJ1-2; 7 bases align to TRBD1. This CDR3 is built from 17 residues. The germline CDR1 and CDR2 sequences are SGHDN and FVKESK. Trimming cost V 4 bases and J 1 base; bases outside gene matches: 12.

The chain links TRBV2 to TRBJ1-2; no firm D call. The CDR3 is made up of 13 amino acids. CDR1 and CDR2 (germline): SNHLY, FYNNEI. V shed 9 bases and J shed 0 bases, with 11 bases lying between them. The CDR3 bases are TGTGCCAGTGCCCAGCGGCCTAACTATGGCTACACCTTC. It translates to CASAQRPNYGYTF.

CDR3 region: CASSQVSAQHYEQYF. In DNA, the CDR3 is TGTGCCAGCAGCCAAGTTAGCGCCCAGCACTACGAGCAGTACTTC. The V gene is TRBV4-2, the J gene TRBJ2-7, with D perhaps matching TRBD2 (5 bases). Per the germline V gene, CDR1 is LGHNA and CDR2 is YNFKEQ. CDR3 length: 15 amino acids. Trimming took off 1 base at V and 3 bases at J, with 13 bases between the two ends.

This chain joins TRBV10-3 and TRBJ1-1; tentative D call: TRBD1 (5 bases). CDR1 is ENHRY and CDR2 is SYGVKD in the germline V gene. V dropped 6 bases and J dropped 6 bases, with 14 bases sitting between them. The CDR3 is 13 amino acids. The CDR3 protein is CAISRPGGSEAFF. In DNA, the CDR3 is TGTGCCATCAGCCGCCCCGGGGGTTCTGAAGCTTTCTTT.

The chain is built from TRBV7-3 and TRBJ1-2, with unresolved D. The CDR3 is 13 residues long. Deletions cut 0 bases from V and 6 bases from J, with 8 bases between. From germline, CDR1 is SGHTA and CDR2 FQGTGA. The chain's CDR3 is CASSLTLSNGYTF. In DNA, the CDR3 is TGTGCCAGCAGCTTAACCCTCAGTAATGGCTACACCTTC.

V gene TRBV3-1 (or the pseudogene TRBV3-2) combines with J gene TRBJ2-1; the D gene is possibly TRBD2 (5 bases). With 6 bases removed from V and 6 bases from J, the gap between germline ends came to 12 bases. Germline CDR1 is LGHDT and CDR2 is YNNKEL (reference sequence). The CDR3 covers 13 residues. CDR3 in amino acids: CASRVASGNEQFF. For the CDR3, the DNA is TGTGCCAGCAGAGTTGCCAGCGGCAATGAGCAGTTCTTC.

The chain has TRBV7-3 and TRBJ2-1, with 15 bases fitting TRBD2. The CDR3 covers 16 residues. J gave up 10 bases and V 5 bases, and 9 bases lay outside the gene matches. Germline CDR1 SGHTA, CDR2 FQGTGA. CDR3 region: CASSRTGLAGGREQFF. In nucleotides, the CDR3 is TGTGCCAGCAGCCGTACGGGACTAGCGGGAGGACGAGAGCAGTTCTTC.

The J gene is TRBJ1-1, the V gene TRBV2; no definite D call. Germline values: CDR1 SNHLY, CDR2 FYNNEI. This CDR3 has 13 residues. Trimming stripped 8 bases from V and 1 base from J, with 11 bases between. The CDR3 bases are TGTGCCAGCGGAGGGCAGCGGAACACTGAAGCTTTCTTT. It encodes CASGGQRNTEAFF.

V usage is TRBV5-5 and J usage is TRBJ2-7, with D unclear. Trimming stripped 0 bases from V and 2 bases from J, with 12 bases between. The CDR3 is 15 residues long. Germline CDR1 and CDR2: SGHKS and YYEKEE (reference sequence). The CDR3 reads CASSLARDSTYEQYF. The CDR3 coding sequence is TGTGCCAGCAGCTTGGCCAGAGACTCTACCTACGAGCAGTACTTC.

Concerning this clone: The sample carries other DNA sequences with the same CDR3. The chain is built from TRBV10-3 and TRBJ2-1; a possible D gene is TRBD1 (5 bases). This CDR3 contains 15 residues. Germline V gene sequence: CDR1 ENHRY, CDR2 SYGVKD. V was clipped by 3 bases and J by 1 base, with 10 bases between them. The CDR3 DNA is TGTGCCATCAGTGAAGGGCAGGGATCCTACAATGAGCAGTTCTTC. Translated, it gives CAISEGQGSYNEQFF.

The J gene is TRBJ1-1, the V gene TRBV5-8; 7 nucleotides agree with TRBD1. Germline assignment: CDR1 SGHTS and CDR2 YDEGEE. The CDR3 has 12 residues. After removal of 3 bases from V and 10 bases from J, the junction contained 6 bases not matched to a gene. This CDR3 reads CASSSQGWGAFF. CDR3 sequence (DNA): TGTGCCAGCAGCTCACAGGGGTGGGGAGCTTTCTTT.

The rearrangement uses TRBV18 and TRBJ1-1; the D gene is possibly TRBD1 (6 bases). This CDR3 has 15 amino acids. In germline, CDR1 is KGHSH, CDR2 LQKENI. The V end was cut by 3 bases, the J end by 0 bases, with 11 bases between. CDR3 nucleotides: TGTGCCAGCTCACCGCAGGGGCACCTGAACACTGAAGCTTTCTTT. Translation gives CASSPQGHLNTEAFF.

This chain connects TRBV19 to TRBJ1-4; the D is unclear. V was clipped by 2 bases and J by 8 bases, with 12 bases between them. The CDR3 runs 14 residues. Germline-derived CDR1 and CDR2 are LNHDA and SQIVND (reference sequence). CDR3 bases: TGTGCCAGTAGTATAATTGTGGCGGCCGAAAAACTGTTTTTT. Its translation is CASSIIVAAEKLFF.

DNA of the CDR3: TGTGCCAGCAGTTTACGCCGACAGGGTTGGGCTACTGAAGCTTTCTTT. Its translation is CASSLRRQGWATEAFF. The V and J genes are TRBV27 and TRBJ1-1, with 7 positions matching TRBD1. V dropped 2 bases and J dropped 5; count of bases not matched to a gene: 11. This CDR3 spans 16 amino acids. From germline, CDR1 is MNHEY and CDR2 SMNVEV (reference sequence).

The V call is TRBV6-5, the J call TRBJ1-6; a weak D match, TRBD1 (6 bases). The CDR3 has 13 residues. Trimming took off 6 bases at V and 10 bases at J, with 13 bases between the two ends. From germline, CDR1 is MNHEY and CDR2 SVGAGI. The CDR3 DNA is TGTGCCAGCAGCAGGGGTAGAGACTCACCCCTCCACTTT. Its protein product is CASSRGRDSPLHF.

The J gene is TRBJ1-2, the V gene TRBV12-5; D perhaps matches TRBD1 (6 bases). CDR3 length: 17 amino acids. With 0 bases removed from V and 1 base from J, the gap between germline ends came to 15 bases. Germline CDR1 reads LGHNT; CDR2 reads FRNRAP. This CDR3 is CASGLVLGTPHNYGYTF. DNA of the CDR3: TGTGCTAGTGGTTTGGTCTTGGGGACACCACATAACTATGGCTACACCTTC.

As regards this clone: Other nucleotide sequences from this sample produce the same CDR3. This sequence joins TRBV27 and TRBJ2-3; 7 bases fit TRBD2. The length of the CDR3 is 13 residues. Trimming at V came to 2 bases and at J to 6 bases, leaving 2 bases not matched to a gene. Germline CDR1 is MNHEY and CDR2 is SMNVEV (reference sequence). CDR3 nucleotides: TGTGCCAGCAGTTTACGGGGAGGGGATACGCAGTATTTT. Its protein product is CASSLRGGDTQYF.

The J gene is TRBJ1-5, the V gene TRBV11-2; D is unclear. Germline-derived CDR1 and CDR2 are SGHAT and FQNNGV. Trimming stripped 1 base from V and 2 bases from J, with 15 bases between. This CDR3 spans 17 amino acids. CDR3 protein: CASSLVRSAQGNQPQHF. Written as DNA, the CDR3 is TGTGCCAGCAGCTTAGTCCGATCTGCCCAGGGCAATCAGCCCCAGCATTTT.

V gene TRBV5-1 combines with J gene TRBJ1-2, with D perhaps TRBD1 (6 bases). The V end lost 0 bases, the J end lost 2 bases, and 14 bases lay between the germline ends. This CDR3 comprises 16 residues. The germline V gene encodes CDR1 SGHRS and CDR2 YFSETQ. The CDR3 is CASSLGYTGTNYGYTF. CDR3 coding DNA: TGCGCCAGCAGCTTGGGGTACACAGGGACCAACTATGGCTACACCTTC.

The chain employs TRBV2 and TRBJ1-2, with 7 bases matching TRBD1. CDR1 SNHLY and CDR2 FYNNEI come from the germline V gene. The CDR3 has 13 residues. J gave up 4 bases and V 4 bases, and 3 bases lay outside the gene matches. The CDR3 sequence: CASSVKGAYGYTF. In DNA form, the CDR3 reads TGTGCCAGCAGTGTTAAGGGGGCCTATGGCTACACCTTC.